Listed below are T cell receptor beta chains from one sample, sequenced in a study of blood T cell repertoires in COVID-19. The repertoire was sequenced with immunoSEQ multiplex PCR; TCRdb's copy has only in-frame clones and lacks some. The table has about 330,000 clones, more than 75% seen once; the top ten hold about 1.7%. The sample comprised peripheral blood. The receptors derive from a woman aged 45-59 years with acute or convalescent COVID-19. The conserved cysteine and the conserved F or W are not part of the CDR3 here. The order of the fields is CDR3 length, V gene, CDR3 protein.

len: 14
v_gene: TRBV6-6
CDR3aa: ASSYFRASSQETQY

len: 14
v_gene: TRBV4-2
CDR3aa: ASSQDTSGSTDTQY

len: 13
v_gene: TRBV7-8
CDR3aa: ASSLVAGTGSGYT

len: 12
v_gene: TRBV3-1/TRBV3-2
CDR3aa: ASSLRDRASPLH

len: 13
v_gene: TRBV19
CDR3aa: ASSIEERSDEKLF

len: 13
v_gene: TRBV7-2
CDR3aa: ASSFDRDNTDTQY

len: 15
v_gene: TRBV29-1
CDR3aa: SAYGGDLSSGANVLT

len: 13
v_gene: TRBV18
CDR3aa: ASSPNPAENTEAF

len: 16
v_gene: TRBV7-8
CDR3aa: ASSSFLYREDQNYEQY

len: 15
v_gene: TRBV19
CDR3aa: ASNSPRLTGGNSPLH